What follows is one TCR beta chain and its context. What it binds is unknown. V lost 5 bases to trimming and J lost 4 bases; unmatched junction nucleotides: 6. Germline loops: CDR1 MDHEN, CDR2 SYDVKM. The CDR3 contains 14 residues. This specimen belongs to a study of T cells after yellow fever vaccination. Study conclusions and caveats: The secondary response peaked faster, at day 5 versus 15, but was weaker.

MiXCR, run by TCRdb on the 5' RACE reads, gives a single entry per CDR3 protein. This sample has more than 350,000 distinct CDR3 sequences, with roughly 10% found just once. J is TRBJ2-5 and V is TRBV28; 8 nucleotides align to TRBD1. This receptor was obtained from a man younger than 35 who received the YFV17D yellow fever vaccine. Here the sequenced sample was PBMCs, taken on the day of the first yellow fever vaccination. CDR3 loop: CASSHGQGGETQYF. The CDR3 nucleotides are TGTGCCAGCAGTCACGGACAGGGTGGAGAGACCCAGTACTTC.